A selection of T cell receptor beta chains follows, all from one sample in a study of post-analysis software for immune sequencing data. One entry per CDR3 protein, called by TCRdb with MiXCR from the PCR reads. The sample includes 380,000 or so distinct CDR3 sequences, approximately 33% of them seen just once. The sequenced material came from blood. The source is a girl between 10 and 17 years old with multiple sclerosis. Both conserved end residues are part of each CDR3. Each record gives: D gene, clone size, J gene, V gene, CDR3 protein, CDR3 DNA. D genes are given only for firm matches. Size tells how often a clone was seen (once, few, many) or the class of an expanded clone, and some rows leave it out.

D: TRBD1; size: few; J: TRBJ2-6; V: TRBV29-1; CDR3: CSVETGGGPPVLTF; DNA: TGCAGCGTTGAGACAGGGGGAGGCCCCCCCGTCCTGACTTTC
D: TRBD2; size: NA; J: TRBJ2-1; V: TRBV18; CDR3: CASSPSALAGAHSSYNEQFF; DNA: TGTGCCAGCTCACCGTCGGCCTTAGCGGGGGCTCATAGCTCCTACAATGAGCAGTTCTTC
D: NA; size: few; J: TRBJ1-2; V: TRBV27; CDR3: CASSFAGGAWGYTF; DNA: TGTGCCAGCAGCTTTGCTGGGGGGGCGTGGGGCTACACCTTC
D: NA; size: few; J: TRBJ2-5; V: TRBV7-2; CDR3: CASRAGSQETQYF; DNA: TGTGCCAGCCGGGCGGGGTCCCAAGAGACCCAGTACTTC
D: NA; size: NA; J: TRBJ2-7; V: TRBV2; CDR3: CASTAGLTYEQYF; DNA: TGTGCCAGCACGGCGGGACTGACCTACGAGCAGTACTTC
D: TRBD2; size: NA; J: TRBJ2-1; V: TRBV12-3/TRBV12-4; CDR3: CASSFVREGRGSYNEQFF; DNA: TGTGCCAGCAGTTTTGTAAGGGAGGGAAGGGGATCCTACAATGAGCAGTTCTTC
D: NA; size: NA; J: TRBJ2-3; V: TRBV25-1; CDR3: CASSEAAALTDTQYF; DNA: TGTGCCAGCAGTGAAGCGGCAGCTCTCACAGATACGCAGTATTTT
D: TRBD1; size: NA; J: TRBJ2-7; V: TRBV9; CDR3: CASSAGTGFAYEQYF; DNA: TGTGCCAGCAGCGCGGGGACAGGGTTCGCCTACGAGCAGTACTTC
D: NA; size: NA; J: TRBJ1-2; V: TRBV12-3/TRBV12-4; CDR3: CASSPRDSPYGYTF; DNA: TGTGCCAGCAGCCCAAGAGACAGTCCCTATGGCTACACCTTC
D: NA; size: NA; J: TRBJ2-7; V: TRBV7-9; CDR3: CASSPERERGYEQYF; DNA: TGTGCCAGCAGTCCCGAAAGGGAGAGGGGCTACGAGCAGTACTTC
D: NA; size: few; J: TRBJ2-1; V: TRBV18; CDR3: CASSPEGRTYNEQFF; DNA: TGTGCCAGCTCACCAGAGGGGCGAACCTACAATGAGCAGTTCTTC
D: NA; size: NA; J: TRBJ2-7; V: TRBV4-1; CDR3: CASSQIGNAEQYF; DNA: TGCGCCAGCAGCCAAATTGGGAACGCCGAGCAGTACTTC
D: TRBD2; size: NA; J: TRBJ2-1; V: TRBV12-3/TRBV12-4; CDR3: CASSPGGQVEQFF; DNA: TGTGCCAGCAGTCCGGGGGGGCAGGTTGAGCAGTTCTTC
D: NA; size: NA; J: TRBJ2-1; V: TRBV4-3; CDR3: CASSSVRGSSYNEQFF; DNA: TGCGCCAGCAGCTCCGTCCGGGGGAGCTCCTACAATGAGCAGTTCTTC
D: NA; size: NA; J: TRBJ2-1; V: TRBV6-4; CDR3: CASSDRENEQFF; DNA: TGTGCCAGCAGTGATAGGGAAAATGAGCAGTTCTTC
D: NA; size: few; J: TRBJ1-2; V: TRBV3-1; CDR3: CASSHSSGYTF; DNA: TGTGCCAGCAGTCATAGCTCTGGCTACACCTTC
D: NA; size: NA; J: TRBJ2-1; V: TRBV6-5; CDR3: CAGSYSGANYNEQFF; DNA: TGTGCCGGCAGTTACTCAGGAGCAAACTACAATGAGCAGTTCTTC
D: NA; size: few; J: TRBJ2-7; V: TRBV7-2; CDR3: CASSLGTADISYEQYF; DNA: TGTGCCAGCAGCTTAGGGACAGCCGATATCTCCTACGAGCAGTACTTC
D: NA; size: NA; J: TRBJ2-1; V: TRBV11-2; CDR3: CASSSLAFEQFF; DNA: TGTGCCAGCAGCTCCCTAGCGTTTGAGCAGTTCTTC
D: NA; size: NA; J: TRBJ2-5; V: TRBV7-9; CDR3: CASSPGPEKQYF; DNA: TGTGCCAGCAGTCCAGGGCCGGAGAAGCAGTACTTC
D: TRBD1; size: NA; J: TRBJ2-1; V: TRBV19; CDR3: CASGTDLINEQFF; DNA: TGTGCCAGTGGGACAGACCTGATCAATGAGCAGTTCTTC
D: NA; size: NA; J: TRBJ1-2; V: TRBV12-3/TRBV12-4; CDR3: CASTKGYHGYTF; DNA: TGTGCCAGCACGAAGGGTTACCATGGCTACACCTTC
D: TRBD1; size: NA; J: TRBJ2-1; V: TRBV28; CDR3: CASSYRDSIIYNEQFF; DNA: TGTGCCAGCAGTTACCGGGACAGCATTATCTACAATGAGCAGTTCTTC
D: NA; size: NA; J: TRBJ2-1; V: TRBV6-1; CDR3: CASRRGGSGHNEQFF; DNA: TGTGCCAGCAGGAGGGGGGGGTCTGGTCACAATGAGCAGTTCTTC
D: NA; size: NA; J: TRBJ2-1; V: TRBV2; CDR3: CTSRPPGAGRDEQFF; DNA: TGTACCAGCAGGCCTCCCGGGGCAGGGAGAGATGAGCAGTTCTTC
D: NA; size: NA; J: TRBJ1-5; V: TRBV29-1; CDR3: CSVAGADQPQHF; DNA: TGCAGCGTTGCAGGGGCCGATCAGCCCCAGCATTTT
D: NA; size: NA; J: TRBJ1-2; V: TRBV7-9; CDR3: CASSLLQANYGYTF; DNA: TGTGCCAGCAGCCTACTTCAAGCTAACTATGGCTACACCTTC
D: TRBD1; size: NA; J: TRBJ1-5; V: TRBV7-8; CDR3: CASSLRGRNSNQPQHF; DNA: TGTGCCAGCAGCCTCAGGGGGCGAAATAGCAATCAGCCCCAGCATTTT
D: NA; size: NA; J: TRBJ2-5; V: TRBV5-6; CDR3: CASSFWSGQETQYF; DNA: TGTGCCAGCAGCTTCTGGTCCGGTCAAGAGACCCAGTACTTC
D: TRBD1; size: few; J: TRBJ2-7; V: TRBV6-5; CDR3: CASSPGQGTNEQYF; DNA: TGTGCCAGCAGTCCCGGACAGGGTACCAACGAGCAGTACTTC
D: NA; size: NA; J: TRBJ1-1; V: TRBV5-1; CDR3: CASSLEAGAGTEAFF; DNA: TGCGCCAGCAGCTTGGAGGCCGGGGCCGGCACTGAAGCTTTCTTT
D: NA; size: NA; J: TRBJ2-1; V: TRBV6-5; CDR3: CASSYSGAFSYNEQFF; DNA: TGTGCCAGCAGTTATTCAGGGGCATTCTCCTACAATGAGCAGTTCTTC
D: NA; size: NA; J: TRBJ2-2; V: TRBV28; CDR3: CASSLGRGHPNTGELFF; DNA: TGTGCCAGCAGTTTAGGAAGGGGACACCCGAACACCGGGGAGCTGTTTTTT
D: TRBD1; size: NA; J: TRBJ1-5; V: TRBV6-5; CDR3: CASSGTVLGGNQPQHF; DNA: TGTGCCAGCAGCGGGACAGTCCTTGGGGGCAATCAGCCCCAGCATTTT
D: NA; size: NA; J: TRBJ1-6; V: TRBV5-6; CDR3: CASSERGVSPLHF; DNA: TGTGCCAGCAGCGAACGGGGGGTTTCACCCCTCCACTTT
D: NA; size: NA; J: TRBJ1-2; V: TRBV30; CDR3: CAWSDGAGYTF; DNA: TGTGCCTGGAGTGACGGGGCAGGCTACACCTTC
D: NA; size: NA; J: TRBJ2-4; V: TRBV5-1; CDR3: CASSLEGRAGAKNIQYF; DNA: TGCGCCAGCAGCTTGGAGGGCAGGGCTGGGGCCAAAAACATTCAGTACTTC
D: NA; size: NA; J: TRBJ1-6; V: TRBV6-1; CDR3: CASRDRAVVNSPLHF; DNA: TGTGCCAGCAGAGACCGGGCAGTAGTTAATTCACCCCTCCACTTT
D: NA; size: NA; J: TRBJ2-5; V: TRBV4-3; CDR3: CASSQGWDVQETQYF; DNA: TGCGCCAGCAGCCAGGGGTGGGACGTCCAAGAGACCCAGTACTTC
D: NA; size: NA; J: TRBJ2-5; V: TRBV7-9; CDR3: CASSLNLETQYF; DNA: TGTGCCAGCAGCTTAAATCTTGAGACCCAGTACTTC
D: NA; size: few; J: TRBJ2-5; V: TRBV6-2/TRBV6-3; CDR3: CASRKTSETQYF; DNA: TGTGCCAGCAGGAAAACATCAGAGACCCAGTACTTC